The present T cell receptor beta chain was sequenced within a study of CD8 T cells in Susac syndrome. The T cells that were sequenced for TCR beta were CD8+ and CD4+ cells from blood. The authors reverse transcribed roughly 0.5 to 1 ug RNA with random hexamers. TCRdb redid the calling of the immunoSEQ multiplex PCR reads with MiXCR, one entry per CDR3 protein. The table lists about 300,000 distinct CDR3 sequences, 85% of them singletons. The CDR3 consists of 15 residues. Germline assignment: CDR1 SGHNT and CDR2 YYREEE (reference sequence). The V end lost 2 bases, the J end lost 3 bases, and 14 bases lay between the germline ends.

The rearrangement links TRBV5-4 to TRBJ1-1; a possible D gene is TRBD1 (6 bases). Sequencing was performed on CD8+ T cells from PBMCs. This TCR came from a human donor with multiple sclerosis. CDR3 nucleotide sequence: TGTGCCAGCAGCTTTGTCCCAGGGGAGTACACTGAAGCTTTCTTT. This sequence encodes CASSFVPGEYTEAFF. The variable domain in full, completed from reference TRBV5-4 and TRBJ1-1, reads ETGVTQSPTHLIKTRGQQVTLRCSSQSGHNTVSWYQQALGQGPQFIFQYYREEENGRGNFPPRFSGLQFPNYSSELNVNALELDDSALYLCASSFVPGEYTEAFFGQGTRLTVV.